This TCR beta chain was profiled in a study of shared clonotypes between healthy human individuals. Study details: Participating donors consisted of a couple of women and a few men aged 18 to 49. Researchers assigned three CD4 naive, three CD4 memory, two CD8 naive and one CD8 memory plate to each donor.

CDR3 length: 10 amino acids. Trimming left V 4 bases short and J 4 bases short, with 4 bases between. Per the germline V gene, CDR1 is SQVTM and CDR2 is ANQGSEA. Profiling relied on immunoSEQ multiplex PCR, and the TCRdb table lists in-frame clones only, not all of them. The sample has roughly 700,000 clones, approximately 79% seen once. The sample holds a few counts of this clone. The chain uses TRBV29-1 and TRBJ1-1; D is undetermined. The sequence derives from a woman in her twenties or thirties in good health. Sequenced: memory CD4+ T cells sorted from blood. The subset is: CD45RA-negative fraction. The chain's CDR3 is CSVVRTEAFF. As DNA, the CDR3 is TGCAGCGTTGTACGCACTGAAGCTTTCTTT.